The next 28 T cell receptor beta chains were all read from a single sample in a study of CD4 T cells in relation to SARS-CoV-2 and coronaviruses. Assay: immunoSEQ multiplex PCR; the TCRdb copy retains only in-frame clones and omits some. The sample carries 30,000 to 45,000 clones, 88% recorded once. The sequenced material came from memory CD4+ T cells from PBMCs. Receptors were obtained from an adult with COVID-19.

The CDR3 sequence is CASSYSTGNPGNTIYF. CDR3 DNA sequence: TGTGCCAGCAGTTACTCGACAGGAAACCCTGGAAACACCATATATTTT. The rearrangement joins TRBV6-5 to TRBJ1-3, with a weak D call TRBD1 (6 bases). Trimming removed 0 bases at V and 2 bases at J, with 11 bases between. CDR1 and CDR2 (germline): MNHEY, SVGAGI. This CDR3 has 16 residues.

The chain employs TRBV18 and TRBJ2-7; unclear D gene. Trimming left V 4 bases short and J 3 bases short, with 10 bases between. CDR1 and CDR2 from the germline V gene are KGHSH and LQKENI. CDR3 size: 13 residues. The CDR3 is CASSLRGGYEQYF. The CDR3 nucleotides read TGTGCCAGCTCACTCCGCGGTGGCTACGAGCAGTACTTC.

The chain has TRBV5-6 and TRBJ1-5; 7 positions match TRBD1. There are 15 residues in the CDR3. With 2 bases clipped from V and 5 bases from J, the junction kept 7 bases outside the gene matches. Germline CDR1 SGHDT, CDR2 YYEEEE. Written as DNA, the CDR3 is TGTGCCAGCAGCTTAGGGACAGCGACATATCAGCCCCAGCATTTT. Translation: CASSLGTATYQPQHF.

This sequence joins TRBV6-1 and TRBJ1-1; D unclear. The CDR3 is 11 amino acids. Germline V gene data show CDR1 as MNHNS and CDR2 as SASEGT. V was pared by 7 bases and J by 4 bases, with 7 bases between. The CDR3 sequence: CASTSGTEAFF. The CDR3 DNA follows: TGTGCCAGCACTTCTGGCACTGAAGCTTTCTTT.

The rearrangement joins TRBV5-1 to TRBJ2-5; D is possibly TRBD1 or TRBD2 (5 bases each). CDR3 length: 16 residues. V was pared by 2 bases and J by 4 bases, with 18 bases between. The germline CDR1 and CDR2 sequences are SGHRS and YFSETQ. The CDR3 nucleotides read TGCGCCAGCAGCTTAGGGACCCTCGCTCGTGGAGAGACCCAGTACTTC. This translates into CASSLGTLARGETQYF.

The V call is TRBV5-8, the J call TRBJ1-1; D perhaps matches TRBD1 (6 bases). CDR1 and CDR2 from the germline V gene are SGHTS and YDEGEE. V lost 0 bases and J 4 bases, leaving 10 bases between the germline ends. CDR3 length equals 14 residues. CDR3 amino acids: CASSLVRGATEAFF. The CDR3 coding sequence is TGTGCCAGCAGCTTGGTCAGGGGCGCCACTGAAGCTTTCTTT.

This rearrangement joins TRBV5-1 to TRBJ2-3; 8 bases are a match to TRBD2. Trimming removed 6 bases from V and 7 bases from J; junction bases left unmatched: 4. The germline CDR1 and CDR2 sequences are SGHRS and YFSETQ. The CDR3 spans 12 residues. CDR3 protein: CASTPGGNTQYF. Written as DNA, the CDR3 is TGCGCCAGCACCCCGGGGGGGAATACGCAGTATTTT.

This chain joins TRBV19 and TRBJ1-1; 7 nucleotides align to TRBD1. The junction had 10 bases not matched to a gene; V was cut back by 3 bases and J by 12 bases. Germline assignment: CDR1 LNHDA and CDR2 SQIVND (reference sequence). This CDR3 has 13 amino acids. The CDR3 is CASSMIETGRSFF. CDR3 bases: TGTGCCAGTAGTATGATAGAGACAGGGAGGTCTTTCTTT.

The chain links TRBV2 to TRBJ1-1; D is undetermined. Germline V gene data show CDR1 as SNHLY and CDR2 as FYNNEI. This CDR3 spans 15 amino acids. V shed 4 bases and J shed 3 bases, with 15 bases lying between them. Here the CDR3 DNA reads TGTGCCAGCAGTGTACCCCGACCCCCTGACACTGAAGCTTTCTTT. It is translated as CASSVPRPPDTEAFF.

This chain uses TRBV9 with TRBJ2-1; 7 bases agree with TRBD2. CDR3 length equals 15 residues. J was trimmed by 5 bases and V by 4 bases; bases with no gene match: 9. The germline V gene has CDR1 SGDLS and CDR2 YYNGEE. CDR3 protein: CASSLSGAEHNEQFF. In DNA, the CDR3 is TGTGCCAGCAGCCTCAGCGGGGCCGAACACAATGAGCAGTTCTTC.

The chain carries TRBV6-5 and TRBJ2-5; 12 nucleotides match TRBD2. CDR1 and CDR2 from the germline V gene are MNHEY and SVGAGI. This CDR3 has 13 amino acids. V was clipped by 4 bases and J by 7 bases; unmatched bases: 1. Here the CDR3 reads CASSWGLAGTQYF. The CDR3 DNA reads TGTGCCAGCAGTTGGGGACTAGCGGGGACCCAGTACTTC.

The chain uses TRBV9 and TRBJ2-5; 9 nucleotides align to TRBD2. The CDR3 is 15 amino acids. Unmatched junction bases numbered 9, after V lost 4 bases and J lost 5 bases. Germline V lookup: CDR1 SGDLS, CDR2 YYNGEE. The CDR3 sequence is CASSTPAGGVETQYF. Written as DNA, the CDR3 is TGTGCCAGCAGCACTCCCGCGGGGGGGGTGGAGACCCAGTACTTC.

In DNA form, the CDR3 reads TGTGCCAGCAGTGAGACAGGGGTGCGCGAGACCCAGTACTTC. Translated: CASSETGVRETQYF. This sequence joins TRBV2 and TRBJ2-5, with 8 positions matching TRBD1. Germline loops: CDR1 SNHLY, CDR2 FYNNEI. The J segment lost 5 bases and the V segment lost 3 bases, leaving 5 bases of the junction unmatched. There are 14 residues in the CDR3.

In its sample, this clone was seen a few times. The chain combines TRBV25-1 with TRBJ2-7; D remains ambiguous. CDR3 length: 13 residues. The V gene's germline CDR1 is MGHDK and CDR2 SYGVNS. With 5 bases removed from V and 3 bases from J, the gap between germline ends came to 11 bases. The CDR3 DNA is TGTGCCAGCAGTACGCCGGACGTCTACGAGCAGTACTTC. Protein sequence: CASSTPDVYEQYF.

This clone was seen just once. This rearrangement joins TRBV7-2 to TRBJ2-3, with 8 bases that match TRBD2. Germline loops: CDR1 SGHTA, CDR2 FQGNSA. The CDR3 has 15 amino acids. V shed 5 bases and J 0 bases; nucleotides not matched to a gene: 4. The CDR3 loop is CASSPSGPSTDTQYF. Here the CDR3 DNA reads TGTGCCAGCAGCCCTAGCGGGCCTAGCACAGATACGCAGTATTTT.

The V gene is TRBV6-5, the J gene TRBJ2-7; 9 bases match TRBD1. Germline assignment: CDR1 MNHEY and CDR2 SVGAGI. J gave up 3 bases and V 0 bases, and 0 bases lay outside the gene matches. This CDR3 has 14 amino acids. CDR3 coding DNA: TGTGCCAGCAGTTACTCGACAGGGGGCTACGAGCAGTACTTC. This translates into CASSYSTGGYEQYF.

The V gene is TRBV5-4, the J gene TRBJ2-7; D possibly uses TRBD1 or TRBD2 (5 bases each). Germline V gene sequence: CDR1 SGHNT, CDR2 YYREEE (reference sequence). Trimming shortened V by 5 bases and J by 1 base, and 10 bases separated the two germline ends. This CDR3 spans 13 amino acids. CDR3 DNA: TGTGCCAGCAGAGAGGGGTTATCCTACGAGCAGTACTTC. Its translation is CASREGLSYEQYF.

This clone was picked up one time. The V and J genes are TRBV7-9 and TRBJ2-5; 8 positions match TRBD2. Germline CDR1 and CDR2: SEHNR and FQNEAQ (reference sequence). V was pared by 5 bases and J by 2 bases, with 16 bases of the junction left unmatched. The CDR3 is made up of 18 amino acids. DNA of the CDR3: TGTGCCAGCAGCCCCGAATGGGCGGGGGGTCGGAGGCAAGAGACCCAGTACTTC. This codes for CASSPEWAGGRRQETQYF.

CDR3 amino acids: CASSLRQTNTGELFF. CDR3 DNA sequence: TGTGCCAGCAGCTTAAGGCAGACGAACACCGGGGAGCTGTTTTTT. The V gene is TRBV7-2, the J gene TRBJ2-2; D is ambiguous. The CDR3 contains 15 residues. V was trimmed by 2 bases and J by 0 bases, leaving 7 bases between them. Germline V gives CDR1 SGHTA, CDR2 FQGNSA.

The rearrangement uses TRBV6-7 and TRBJ2-5; D possibly matches TRBD1 or TRBD2 (5 bases each). TRBV6-7 is an open reading frame whose function is uncertain. The CDR3 contains 10 residues. The V and J ends lost 9 bases and 4 bases respectively, with 6 bases between them. The CDR3 nucleotides are TGTGCCAGGGGGGTAGAGACCCAGTACTTC. Protein: CARGVETQYF.

The genes are TRBV25-1 and TRBJ2-1; a possible D gene is TRBD2 (6 bases). Germline CDR1 reads MGHDK; CDR2 reads SYGVNS. Trimming removed 5 bases at V and 8 bases at J, with 19 bases between. This CDR3 region has 15 residues. For the CDR3, the DNA is TGTGCCAGCAGTTTCGGAGGGACGCCCGGGGATGAGCAGTTCTTC. The encoded protein is CASSFGGTPGDEQFF.

V usage is TRBV9 and J usage is TRBJ2-5; D is unclear. The V gene's germline CDR1 is SGDLS and CDR2 YYNGEE. This CDR3 has 16 amino acids. V was shortened by 2 bases and J by 2 bases, with 16 bases between the two germline ends. CDR3 in amino acids: CASSVGQALGQETQYF. CDR3 DNA sequence: TGTGCCAGCAGCGTCGGCCAGGCACTGGGGCAAGAGACCCAGTACTTC.

This CDR3 reads CASSERRNYGYTF. CDR3 in DNA: TGTGCCAGCAGTGAACGGAGGAACTATGGCTACACCTTC. The chain combines TRBV6-1 with TRBJ1-2; D remains ambiguous. CDR3 length: 13 residues. Trimming stripped 2 bases from V and 2 bases from J, with 6 bases between. Germline V gene lookup returns CDR1 MNHNS and CDR2 SASEGT.

The chain uses TRBV29-1 and TRBJ1-5; tentatively, D is TRBD1 (6 bases). Trimming shortened V by 3 bases and J by 2 bases, and 8 bases separated the two germline ends. Looked up from germline, CDR1 is SQVTM and CDR2 is ANQGSEA. The CDR3 is 13 amino acids. The CDR3 nucleotides are TGCAGCGTTGATTCAGGGGGCAATCAGCCCCAGCATTTT. Translated: CSVDSGGNQPQHF.

The V and J genes are TRBV2 and TRBJ2-2, with 8 nucleotides matching TRBD1. V shed 6 bases and J 2 bases; nucleotides not matched to a gene: 5. The CDR3 length is 15 residues. Germline V gene data show CDR1 as SNHLY and CDR2 as FYNNEI. CDR3: CASRQGQGNTGELFF. The DNA for the CDR3 is TGTGCCAGCAGGCAAGGACAGGGAAACACCGGGGAGCTGTTTTTT.

Notes on this clone: The missing conserved phenylalanine or tryptophan at the end of this CDR3 makes a read error likely. This rearrangement joins TRBV15 to TRBJ2-7; D remains ambiguous. The germline gives CDR1 LNHNV, CDR2 YYDKDF (reference sequence). The CDR3 has 14 residues. Deletions cut 0 bases from V and 4 bases from J, with 10 bases between. In nucleotides, the CDR3 is TGTGCCACCAGCAGAGATCAAGACACTTACGAGCAGTACTCC. Translated: CATSRDQDTYEQYS.

The chain employs TRBV24-1 and TRBJ2-3; D gene uncertain. Germline V CDR1 and CDR2: KGHDR, SFDVKD. The CDR3 runs to 11 residues. V lost 5 bases to trimming and J lost 3 bases, with 2 bases between them. The CDR3 sequence is CATSGTDTQYF. As DNA, the CDR3 is TGTGCCACCAGTGGTACAGATACGCAGTATTTT.

V usage is TRBV11-1 and J usage is TRBJ1-1; unclear D gene. V dropped 7 bases and J dropped 11 bases, with 11 bases sitting between them. This CDR3 spans 10 amino acids. Germline assignment: CDR1 SGHAT and CDR2 FQDESV (reference sequence). The chain's CDR3 is CASTSALAFF. CDR3 coding DNA: TGTGCCAGCACCTCTGCGCTCGCTTTCTTT. Full variable domain (outside the CDR3, taken from reference TRBV11-1 and TRBJ1-1): EAEVAQSPRYKITEKSQAVAFWCDPISGHATLYWYRQILGQGPELLVQFQDESVVDDSQLPKDRFSAERLKGVDSTLKIQPAELGDSAMYLCASTSALAFFGQGTRLTVV.